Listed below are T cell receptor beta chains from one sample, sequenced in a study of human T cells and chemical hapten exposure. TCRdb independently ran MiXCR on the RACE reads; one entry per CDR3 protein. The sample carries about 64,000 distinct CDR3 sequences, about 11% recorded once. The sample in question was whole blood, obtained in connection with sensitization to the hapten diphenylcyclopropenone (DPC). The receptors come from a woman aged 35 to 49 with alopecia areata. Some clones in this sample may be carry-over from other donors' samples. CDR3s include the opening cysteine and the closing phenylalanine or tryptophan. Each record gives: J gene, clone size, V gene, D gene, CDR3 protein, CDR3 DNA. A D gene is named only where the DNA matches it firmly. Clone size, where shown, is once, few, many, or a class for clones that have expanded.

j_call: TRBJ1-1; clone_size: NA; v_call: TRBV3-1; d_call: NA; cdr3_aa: CASSRQDLNTEAFF; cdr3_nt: TGTGCCAGCAGCCGACAAGACCTGAACACTGAAGCTTTCTTT
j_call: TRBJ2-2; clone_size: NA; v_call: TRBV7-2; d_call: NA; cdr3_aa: CASSLVSIPGVLAGELFF; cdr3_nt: TGTGCCAGCAGCTTAGTTTCCATCCCAGGGGTGTTAGCCGGGGAGCTGTTTTTT
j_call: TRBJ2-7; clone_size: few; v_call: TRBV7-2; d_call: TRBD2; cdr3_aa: CASSGTSGGAYEQYF; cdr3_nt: TGTGCCAGCAGCGGGACTAGCGGGGGGGCCTACGAGCAGTACTTC
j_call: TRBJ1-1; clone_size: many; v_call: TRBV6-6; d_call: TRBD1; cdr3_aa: CASRPSDRATEAFF; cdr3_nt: TGTGCCAGCAGACCTTCGGACAGGGCCACTGAAGCTTTCTTT
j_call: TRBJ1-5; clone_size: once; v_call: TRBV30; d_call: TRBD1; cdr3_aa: CAWSPGTGGTNQPQHF; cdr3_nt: TGTGCCTGGAGTCCGGGGACAGGGGGTACCAATCAGCCCCAGCATTTT
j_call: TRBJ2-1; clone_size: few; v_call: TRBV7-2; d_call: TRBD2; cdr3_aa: CASSQRGLAAAAYNEQFF; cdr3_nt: TGTGCCAGCAGCCAAAGGGGACTAGCGGCCGCAGCCTACAATGAGCAGTTCTTC
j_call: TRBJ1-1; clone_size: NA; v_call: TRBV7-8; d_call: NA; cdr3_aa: CASSFRRALGEAFF; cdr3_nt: TGTGCCAGCAGCTTCCGGCGGGCCCTGGGTGAAGCTTTCTTT
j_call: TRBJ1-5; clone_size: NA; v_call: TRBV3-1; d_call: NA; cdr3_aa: CASSLGGQATNQPQHF; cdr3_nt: TGTGCCAGCAGCCTTGGGGGGCAGGCAACTAATCAGCCCCAGCATTTT
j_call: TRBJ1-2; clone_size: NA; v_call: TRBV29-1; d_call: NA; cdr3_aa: CSVGGGIINYGYTF; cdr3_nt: TGCAGCGTTGGGGGAGGGATTATAAACTATGGCTACACCTTC
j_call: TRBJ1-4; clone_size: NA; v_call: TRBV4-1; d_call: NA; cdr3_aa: CASSQVGQSREKLFF; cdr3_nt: TGCGCCAGCAGCCAAGTTGGACAGTCCCGAGAAAAACTGTTTTTT
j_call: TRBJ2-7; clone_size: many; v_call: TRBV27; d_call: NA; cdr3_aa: CASSLSGAYEQYF; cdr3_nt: TGTGCCAGCAGTCTATCCGGAGCGTACGAGCAGTACTTC
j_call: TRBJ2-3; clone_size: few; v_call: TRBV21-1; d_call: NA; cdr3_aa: CASSKAPGQGENTQYF; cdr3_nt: TGTGCCAGCAGCAAAGCCCCGGGACAGGGGGAAAATACGCAGTATTTT
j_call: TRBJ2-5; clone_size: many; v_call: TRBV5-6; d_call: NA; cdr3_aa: CASSLHPTVVFQETQYF; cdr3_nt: TGTGCCAGCAGCTTGCATCCCACGGTCGTCTTCCAAGAGACCCAGTACTTC
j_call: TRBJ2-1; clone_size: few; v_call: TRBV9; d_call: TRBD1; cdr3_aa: CASSGYAGQGNNEQFF; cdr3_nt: TGTGCCAGCAGCGGATACGCGGGACAGGGTAACAATGAGCAGTTCTTC
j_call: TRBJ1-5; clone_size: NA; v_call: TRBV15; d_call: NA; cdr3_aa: CATSRGGSNQPQHF; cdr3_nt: TGTGCCACCAGCAGAGGCGGCAGCAATCAGCCCCAGCATTTT
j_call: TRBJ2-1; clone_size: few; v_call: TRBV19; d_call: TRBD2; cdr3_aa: CASKREGDDNEQFF; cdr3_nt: TGTGCCAGTAAGCGGGAGGGGGACGACAATGAGCAGTTCTTC
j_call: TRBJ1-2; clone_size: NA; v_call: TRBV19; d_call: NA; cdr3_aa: CASYPAGAGPVYGYTF; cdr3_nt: TGTGCCAGTTACCCCGCAGGGGCAGGACCTGTCTATGGCTACACCTTC
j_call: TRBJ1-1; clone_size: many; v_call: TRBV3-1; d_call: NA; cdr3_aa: CASNRQGFDTEAFF; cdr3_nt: TGTGCCAGCAACCGGCAGGGATTCGACACTGAAGCTTTCTTT
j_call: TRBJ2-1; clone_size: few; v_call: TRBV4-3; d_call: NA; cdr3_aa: CASSQDTSALGEQFF; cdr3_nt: TGCGCCAGCAGCCAAGATACAAGCGCTTTAGGTGAGCAGTTCTTC
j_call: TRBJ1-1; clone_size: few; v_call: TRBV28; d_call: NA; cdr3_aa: CASTLAGSSWSNTEAFF; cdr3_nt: TGTGCCAGCACCCTGGCGGGGAGTAGTTGGTCGAACACTGAAGCTTTCTTT
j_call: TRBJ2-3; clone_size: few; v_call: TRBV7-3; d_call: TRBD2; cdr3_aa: CASSPGLAGGTDTQYF; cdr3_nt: TGTGCCAGCAGCCCTGGACTAGCGGGGGGTACAGATACGCAGTATTTT
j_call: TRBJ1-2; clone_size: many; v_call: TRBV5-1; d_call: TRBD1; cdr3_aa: CASSPDRAVVDGYTF; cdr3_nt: TGCGCCAGCAGCCCGGACAGGGCGGTAGTAGATGGCTACACCTTC
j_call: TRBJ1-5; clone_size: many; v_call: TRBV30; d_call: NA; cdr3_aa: CAWSQTYSNQPQHF; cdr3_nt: TGTGCCTGGAGCCAGACCTATAGCAATCAGCCCCAGCATTTT
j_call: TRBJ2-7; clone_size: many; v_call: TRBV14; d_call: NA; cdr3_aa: CASSQEGRRGLSYEQYF; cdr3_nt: TGTGCCAGCAGCCAAGAAGGAAGGCGGGGTCTCTCCTACGAGCAGTACTTC
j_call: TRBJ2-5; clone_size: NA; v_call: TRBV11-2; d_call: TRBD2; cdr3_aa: CASSLGLAGGVEETQHF; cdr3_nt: TGTGCCAGCAGCTTGGGGCTAGCGGGAGGAGTCGAAGAGACCCAGCACTTC
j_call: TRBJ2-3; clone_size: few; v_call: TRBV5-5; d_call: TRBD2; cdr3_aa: CASSLVAGGFTDTQYF; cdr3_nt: TGTGCCAGCAGCTTGGTCGCGGGAGGGTTCACAGATACGCAGTATTTT
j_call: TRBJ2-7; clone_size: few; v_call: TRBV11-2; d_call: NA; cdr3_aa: CASSARTPHAYEQYF; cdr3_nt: TGTGCCAGCAGCGCGAGGACCCCACATGCCTACGAGCAGTACTTC
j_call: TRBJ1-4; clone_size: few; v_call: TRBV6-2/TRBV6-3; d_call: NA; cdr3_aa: CASLRAGGEKLFF; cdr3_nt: TGTGCCAGCCTACGGGCAGGAGGAGAAAAACTGTTTTTT
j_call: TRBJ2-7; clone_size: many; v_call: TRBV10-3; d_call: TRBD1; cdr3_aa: CAISAGTGDHEQYF; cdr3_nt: TGTGCCATCAGTGCCGGGACAGGGGATCACGAGCAGTACTTC
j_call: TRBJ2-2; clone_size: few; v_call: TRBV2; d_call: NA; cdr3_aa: CASTDRANTGELFF; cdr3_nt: TGTGCCAGCACGGACAGAGCGAACACCGGGGAGCTGTTTTTT
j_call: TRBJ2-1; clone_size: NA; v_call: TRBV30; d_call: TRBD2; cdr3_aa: CAWSVNSLAGGGEQFF; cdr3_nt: TGTGCCTGGAGTGTAAACTCCCTAGCGGGAGGGGGTGAGCAGTTCTTC
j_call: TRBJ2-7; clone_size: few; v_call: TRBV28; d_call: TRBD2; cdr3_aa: CASTTSVEQYF; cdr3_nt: TGTGCCAGCACAACTAGCGTCGAGCAGTACTTC
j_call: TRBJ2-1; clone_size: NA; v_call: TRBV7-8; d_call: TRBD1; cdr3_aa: CASNPGTGIIARRQFF; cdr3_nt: TGTGCCAGCAACCCCGGGACAGGGATAATTGCGAGGCGGCAGTTCTTC
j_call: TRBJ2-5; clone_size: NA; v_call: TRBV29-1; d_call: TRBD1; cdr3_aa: CSGRVTGREGQYF; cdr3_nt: TGCAGCGGGCGTGTGACAGGGAGAGAGGGCCAGTACTTC
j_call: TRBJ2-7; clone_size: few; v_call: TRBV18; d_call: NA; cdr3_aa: CASSPLPRTGVSYEQYF; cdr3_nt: TGTGCCAGCTCACCTCTCCCGCGGACGGGGGTCTCCTACGAGCAGTACTTC
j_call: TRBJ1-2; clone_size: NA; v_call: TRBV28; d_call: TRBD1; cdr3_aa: CASRATGPVNYGYTF; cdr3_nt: TGTGCCAGCAGAGCGACAGGGCCTGTAAACTATGGCTACACCTTC
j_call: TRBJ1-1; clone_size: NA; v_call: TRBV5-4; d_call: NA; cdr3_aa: CASSLEARGTEAFF; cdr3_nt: TGTGCCAGCAGCTTGGAGGCGAGGGGCACTGAAGCTTTCTTT
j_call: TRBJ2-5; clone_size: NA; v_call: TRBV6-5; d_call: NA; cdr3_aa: CASSYLRGRQETQYF; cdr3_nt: TGTGCCAGCAGTTACCTCCGGGGCCGGCAAGAGACCCAGTACTTC
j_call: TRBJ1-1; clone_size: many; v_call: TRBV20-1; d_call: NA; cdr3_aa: CSARTSGPTEAFF; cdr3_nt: TGCAGTGCCCGTACCTCGGGGCCCACTGAAGCTTTCTTT
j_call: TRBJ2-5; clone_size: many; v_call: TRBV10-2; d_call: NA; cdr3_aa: CASSEGTSRETQYF; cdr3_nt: TGCGCCAGCAGTGAGGGCACTAGCAGGGAGACCCAGTACTTC
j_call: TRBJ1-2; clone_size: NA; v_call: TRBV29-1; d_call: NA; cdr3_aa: CSVEGLLGYTF; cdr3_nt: TGCAGCGTTGAAGGGCTTCTGGGCTACACCTTC
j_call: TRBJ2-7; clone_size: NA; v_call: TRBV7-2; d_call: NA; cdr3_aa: CASSPSPGSYEQYF; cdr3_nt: TGTGCCAGCAGCCCCTCCCCCGGGTCGTACGAGCAGTACTTC
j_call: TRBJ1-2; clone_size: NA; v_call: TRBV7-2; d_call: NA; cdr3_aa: CASSPGSSLGYTF; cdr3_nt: TGTGCCAGCAGCCCCGGTAGCTCTCTTGGCTACACCTTC
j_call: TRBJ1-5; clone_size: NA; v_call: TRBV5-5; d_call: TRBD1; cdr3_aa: CASSGTGGNSNQPQHF; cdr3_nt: TGTGCCAGCAGCGGAACAGGGGGCAATAGCAATCAGCCCCAGCATTTT